This T cell receptor (beta chain) was captured in a study of shared clonotypes between healthy human individuals. Study-level points and caveats: With few donors, the genetic and exposure-history diversity represented was limited. Clonotypes shared by all four sorted-subset donors had higher generation probabilities than non-shared clonotypes.

About this clone itself: Its antigen is undetermined.

Trimming stripped 0 bases from V and 0 bases from J, with 9 bases between. CDR1 is LNHNV, CDR2 YYDKDF, per germline (reference sequence). This CDR3 spans 16 amino acids. Data came from immunoSEQ multiplex PCR; TCRdb stores just in-frame clones and leaves some out. The top ten clones hold around 24% of a sample with under 1 million clones, 85% to 95% of them seen once. Naive CD8 cells comprised CD45RO-negative, CCR7-positively selected cells, excluding terminally differentiated effector memory CD45RA+ cells. The chain links TRBV15 to TRBJ1-5; D is unclear. Sequenced: naive CD8+ T cells sorted from blood. The sequence came from a man aged 25-45 years in good health. The DNA for the CDR3 is TGTGCCACCAGCAGAGAGAACCGATATAGCAATCAGCCCCAGCATTTT. Protein: CATSRENRYSNQPQHF.